These 23 T cell receptor beta chains were sequenced from one sample in a study of OX40 agonist ivuxolimab in advanced cancers. Repertoires were generated with immunoSEQ multiplex PCR, while TCRdb's copy carries only in-frame clones and drops some. The sample has some 50,000 clones; around 89% are singletons. Sequences were derived from CD4+ or CD8+ T cells sorted from blood, sampled in a trial of the OX40 agonist ivuxolimab. These receptors all stem from an adult with an advanced solid tumor such as melanoma, head and neck, liver or kidney cancer.

The sample holds one count of this clone. This sequence joins TRBV6-6 and TRBJ1-1; TRBD1 is a possible D gene (5 bases). The CDR3 loop spans 14 amino acids. Per germline, CDR1 MNHNY and CDR2 SVGAGI (reference sequence). V dropped 6 bases and J dropped 1 base, with 12 bases sitting between them. This CDR3 reads CASRQGWGNTEAFF. The CDR3, as DNA: TGTGCCAGCAGGCAGGGCTGGGGGAACACTGAAGCTTTCTTT.

The chain uses TRBV6-6 and TRBJ2-6; no clear D gene. Per germline, CDR1 MNHNY and CDR2 SVGAGI (reference sequence). Trimming took 2 bases from V and 2 from J, leaving 7 bases between them. The CDR3 has 15 residues. In nucleotides, the CDR3 is TGTGCCAGCAGTTACAGTGACGCTGGGGCCAACGTCCTGACTTTC. Its protein is CASSYSDAGANVLTF.

V usage is TRBV5-6 and J usage is TRBJ2-7; TRBD2 aligns across 9 bases. This CDR3 comprises 15 residues. V was pared by 5 bases and J by 2 bases, with 8 bases of the junction left unmatched. Germline V lookup: CDR1 SGHDT, CDR2 YYEEEE. CDR3: CASRWLAGTPYEQYF. Here the CDR3 DNA reads TGTGCCAGCAGGTGGCTAGCGGGAACTCCCTACGAGCAGTACTTC.

The chain combines TRBV7-9 with TRBJ1-6, with D uncertain. The CDR3 runs 12 residues. V gave up 5 bases and J gave up 6 bases, with 5 bases separating them. Germline-derived CDR1 and CDR2 are SEHNR and FQNEAQ (reference sequence). The DNA for the CDR3 is TGTGCCAGCAGCCATAGTAATTCACCCCTCCACTTT. It translates to CASSHSNSPLHF.

The V gene is TRBV5-5, the J gene TRBJ2-5; 8 bases fit TRBD2. Germline assignment: CDR1 SGHKS and CDR2 YYEKEE (reference sequence). The CDR3 runs to 15 residues. V lost 4 bases, J lost 5 bases, and 10 bases stayed unmatched. CDR3 bases: TGTGCCAGCAGCCGACCCACTAGCGGTCGGGAGACCCAGTACTTC. It yields the protein CASSRPTSGRETQYF.

The J gene is TRBJ2-1, the V gene TRBV27; 12 bases are shared with TRBD2. Germline CDR1 is MNHEY and CDR2 is SMNVEV (reference sequence). Unmatched junction bases numbered 6, after V lost 5 bases and J lost 1 base. The CDR3 is 17 residues long. CDR3 region: CASSKNLAGGSYNEQFF. Written as DNA, the CDR3 is TGTGCCAGCAGTAAAAATCTAGCGGGAGGGTCCTACAATGAGCAGTTCTTC.

V usage is TRBV4-1 and J usage is TRBJ2-3; the match to TRBD2 covers 13 bases. Germline V gene data show CDR1 as MGHRA and CDR2 as YSYEKL. With V trimmed by 0 bases and J by 6 bases, 3 bases remained unmatched. The CDR3 is 16 residues long. The CDR3 here is CASSQELAGGADTQYF. CDR3 coding DNA: TGCGCCAGCAGCCAAGAACTAGCGGGGGGGGCTGATACGCAGTATTTT.

This clone was found once. For the CDR3, the DNA is TGTGCCAGCAGCTTAGGTCGAAATCGGGACAGCCCCTACGAGCAGTACTTC. It codes for CASSLGRNRDSPYEQYF. The chain links TRBV7-6 to TRBJ2-7, with TRBD1 identical over 7 bases. J gave up 2 bases and V 1 base, and 11 bases lay outside the gene matches. The length of the CDR3 is 17 residues. Per germline, CDR1 SGHVS and CDR2 FNYEAQ.

The chain has TRBV5-1 and TRBJ2-7; D is unresolved. Between the trimmed V and J ends, which lost 0 bases and 0 bases, there was a span of 7 bases. Germline lookup yields CDR1 SGHRS and CDR2 YFSETQ. This CDR3 spans 14 amino acids. This CDR3 is CASSLAQGSYEQYF. CDR3 in DNA: TGCGCCAGCAGCTTGGCACAAGGCTCCTACGAGCAGTACTTC.

V is TRBV28 and J is TRBJ2-7, with a tentative D call TRBD2 (6 bases). The length of the CDR3 is 20 residues. Germline CDR1 MDHEN, CDR2 SYDVKM. Trimming shortened V by 3 bases and J by 4 bases, and 31 bases separated the two germline ends. The CDR3 DNA reads as TGTGCCAGCAGTTTTTTAGGGCGGGATCCTGGCTCTCTCGACAGTTACGAGCAGTACTTC. Translation gives CASSFLGRDPGSLDSYEQYF.

Regarding this clone: This sample includes further DNA sequences coding for the same CDR3. This sequence joins TRBV18 and TRBJ2-3; D not certain. Trimming pared 3 bases from V and 0 bases from J, leaving 7 bases between. Germline values: CDR1 KGHSH, CDR2 LQKENI. The CDR3 loop spans 14 amino acids. CDR3 nucleotides: TGTGCCAGCTCACCCTTGGACAGCACAGATACGCAGTATTTT. Encoded protein: CASSPLDSTDTQYF.

The rearrangement joins TRBV19 to TRBJ2-4; D uncertain. Germline V gives CDR1 LNHDA, CDR2 SQIVND (reference sequence). V was clipped by 6 bases and J by 9 bases, with 15 bases between them. This CDR3 is 13 amino acids long. CDR3 sequence (DNA): TGTGCCAGTAGCGACCCGTCTCGTGGCATTCAGTACTTC. It yields the protein CASSDPSRGIQYF.

The table lists this clone with a count of one. V usage is TRBV5-6 and J usage is TRBJ1-6; 9 bases align to TRBD1. The CDR3 length is 15 residues. CDR1 is SGHDT and CDR2 is YYEEEE in the germline V gene. V trimming: 0 bases; J trimming: 7 bases; junction bases outside the gene matches: 2. CDR3 residues: CASSLAGTGNSPLHF. CDR3 in DNA: TGTGCCAGCAGCTTGGCAGGGACAGGGAATTCACCCCTCCACTTT.

The chain is built from TRBV5-1 and TRBJ2-1; D unresolved. Trimming shortened V by 4 bases and J by 2 bases, and 13 bases separated the two germline ends. The CDR3 has 15 residues. Per the germline V gene, CDR1 is SGHRS and CDR2 is YFSETQ. The CDR3 reads CASSPVPWAYNEQFF. The CDR3 region has the DNA TGCGCCAGCAGCCCCGTGCCCTGGGCCTACAATGAGCAGTTCTTC. Drawing the rest from reference TRBV5-1 and TRBJ2-1, the complete variable domain is KAGVTQTPRYLIKTRGQQVTLSCSPISGHRSVSWYQQTPGQGLQFLFEYFSETQRNKGNFPGRFSGRQFSNSRSEMNVSTLELGDSALYLCASSPVPWAYNEQFFGPGTRLTVL.

This chain links TRBV4-2 with TRBJ2-3; 8 bases agree with TRBD2. J gave up 4 bases and V 1 base, and 7 bases lay outside the gene matches. From germline, CDR1 is LGHNA and CDR2 YNFKEQ. The CDR3 runs 16 residues. CDR3 residues: CASSQVGLAGADTQYF. CDR3 DNA sequence: TGTGCCAGCAGCCAAGTAGGGCTAGCGGGTGCAGATACGCAGTATTTT.

V usage is TRBV6-6 and J usage is TRBJ2-7; D tentatively reads TRBD1 or TRBD2 (5 bases each). The CDR3 is 16 amino acids. Trimming took off 7 bases at V and 0 bases at J, with 19 bases between the two ends. From germline, CDR1 is MNHNY and CDR2 SVGAGI (reference sequence). This chain's CDR3 is CASISRDVTDSYEQYF. CDR3 DNA: TGTGCCAGCATCTCAAGGGACGTCACCGACTCCTACGAGCAGTACTTC.

The chain recombines TRBV5-8 with TRBJ2-3; either TRBD1 or TRBD2 may fit D (5 bases each). CDR1 and CDR2 (germline): SGHTS, YDEGEE. The V gene lost 5 bases and the J gene lost 2 bases, with 9 bases spanning the gap. CDR3 length: 13 residues. CDR3 sequence (DNA): TGTGCCAGCAGGTGGGGGTCCACAGATACGCAGTATTTT. It encodes CASRWGSTDTQYF.

V usage is TRBV18 and J usage is TRBJ2-7; weak D call: TRBD1 (7 bases). This CDR3 region has 14 residues. Trimming took 2 bases from V and 7 from J, leaving 15 bases between them. Germline values: CDR1 KGHSH, CDR2 LQKENI. The CDR3 loop reads CASSPGQGGGEQYF. CDR3 bases: TGTGCCAGCTCACCAGGGCAGGGGGGTGGAGAGCAGTACTTC.

V usage is TRBV14 and J usage is TRBJ2-7; D unclear. Germline CDR1 SGHDN, CDR2 FVKESK. The CDR3 totals 14 residues. Trimming left V 4 bases short and J 6 bases short, with 16 bases between. The DNA of the CDR3 is TGTGCCAGCAGCCCCCTCCTCGCGACCGGCGAGCAGTACTTC. Residues: CASSPLLATGEQYF.

The V and J genes are TRBV5-1 and TRBJ2-3, with D hard to call. V was cut by 0 bases and J by 2 bases, with 7 bases left in between. There are 14 residues in the CDR3. Germline V lookup: CDR1 SGHRS, CDR2 YFSETQ. CDR3 in amino acids: CASSLGTVTDTQYF. The DNA for the CDR3 is TGCGCCAGCAGCTTGGGAACGGTCACAGATACGCAGTATTTT.

The chain carries TRBV28 and TRBJ2-3; 9 positions agree with TRBD2. This CDR3 has 16 amino acids. Germline V gene lookup returns CDR1 MDHEN and CDR2 SYDVKM. V trimming: 1 base; J trimming: 4 bases; junction bases outside the gene matches: 6. The CDR3 region is CASSLSGTSYPDTQYF. For the CDR3, the DNA is TGTGCCAGCAGTTTATCCGGGACTAGCTACCCAGATACGCAGTATTTT. Full variable domain (remainder filled in from reference TRBV28 and TRBJ2-3): DVKVTQSSRYLVKRTGEKVFLECVQDMDHENMFWYRQDPGLGLRLIYFSYDVKMKEKGDIPEGYSVSREKKERFSLILESASTNQTSMYLCASSLSGTSYPDTQYFGPGTRLTVL.

Comment on this clone: An end of the junction does not agree with germline; a read error may underlie this. The identical CDR3 is also encoded by other nucleotide sequences in the sample. V is TRBV7-6 and J is TRBJ2-3; D tentatively reads TRBD1 or TRBD2 (7 bases each). The CDR3 totals 14 residues. The V gene's germline CDR1 is SGHVS and CDR2 FNYEAQ. Written as DNA, the CDR3 is TGTGCCAGCAGCTGGCGTCAGGGGGGGGATACACAGTATTTT. Its protein product is CASSWRQGGDTQYF.

By proportion, this clone is medium-sized. V is TRBV18 and J is TRBJ2-5; 7 bases line up with TRBD2. Trimming took 6 bases from V and 5 from J; bases not matched to a gene: 6. CDR3 length: 13 residues. Germline CDR1 KGHSH, CDR2 LQKENI. The CDR3 protein is CASSPTGGETQYF. CDR3 nucleotides: TGTGCCAGCTCTCCGACCGGGGGGGAGACCCAGTACTTC. The full variable domain, rest sourced from reference TRBV18 and TRBJ2-5, is NAGVMQNPRHLVRRRGQEARLRCSPMKGHSHVYWYRQLPEEGLKFMVYLQKENIIDESGMPKERFSAEFPKEGPSILRIQQVVRGDSAAYFCASSPTGGETQYFGPGTRLLVL.